These 3 T cell receptor beta chains were sequenced from one sample in a study of T cells after yellow fever vaccination. TCRdb independently ran MiXCR on the 5' RACE reads; one entry per CDR3 protein. This table holds tens of thousands of distinct CDR3 sequences, approximately 6.9% found once. The sequences come from CD8+ T cells sorted from PBMCs, collected around 5 days after the first yellow fever vaccination. These receptors all come from a man between 18 and 29 years old who received the YFV17D yellow fever vaccine.

This clonotype was seen more than once but under ten times. The chain combines TRBV4-1 with TRBJ2-1; 9 positions agree with TRBD1. Per germline, CDR1 MGHRA and CDR2 YSYEKL. The CDR3 contains 15 residues. V shed 4 bases, J shed 5 bases, and the junction held 6 bases outside the gene matches. Here the CDR3 DNA reads TGCGCCAGCAGCCGGCGGCGACAGGGGGACAATGAGCAGTTCTTC. It codes for CASSRRRQGDNEQFF.

This clonotype was recorded at least ten times. This chain joins TRBV7-2 and TRBJ2-5, with D perhaps matching TRBD2 (5 bases). CDR1 and CDR2 (germline): SGHTA, FQGNSA. CDR3 length: 13 residues. With 5 bases removed from V and 2 bases from J, the gap between germline ends came to 9 bases. Written as DNA, the CDR3 is TGTGCCAGCAGCACCGGGGAGCAAGAGACCCAGTACTTC. Its protein product is CASSTGEQETQYF. Based on the CDR3 plus reference TRBV7-2 and TRBJ2-5, the full variable domain is GAGVSQSPSNKVTEKGKDVELRCDPISGHTALYWYRQSLGQGLEFLIYFQGNSAPDKSGLPSDRFSAERTGGSVSTLTIQRTQQEDSAVYLCASSTGEQETQYFGPGTRLLVL.

This clonotype was counted at least ten times. The chain joins TRBV4-1 to TRBJ2-3, with D uncertain. The CDR3 length is 15 residues. CDR1 and CDR2 from the germline V gene are MGHRA and YSYEKL. The V end was cut by 1 base, the J end by 1 base, with 9 bases between. Here the CDR3 DNA reads TGCGCCAGCAGCCAAGGCTCGGATGGCACAGATACGCAGTATTTT. Amino acid sequence: CASSQGSDGTDTQYF.